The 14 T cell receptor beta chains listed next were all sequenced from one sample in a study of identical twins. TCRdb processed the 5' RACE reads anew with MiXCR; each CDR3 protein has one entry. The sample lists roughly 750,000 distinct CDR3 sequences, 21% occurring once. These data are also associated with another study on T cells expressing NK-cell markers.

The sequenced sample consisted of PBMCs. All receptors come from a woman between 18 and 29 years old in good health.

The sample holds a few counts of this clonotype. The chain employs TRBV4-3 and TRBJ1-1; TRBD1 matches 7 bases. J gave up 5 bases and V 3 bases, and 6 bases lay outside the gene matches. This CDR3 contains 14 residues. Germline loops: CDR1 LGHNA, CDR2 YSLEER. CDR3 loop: CASSHPGGYTEAFF. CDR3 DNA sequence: TGCGCCAGCAGCCACCCAGGGGGTTATACTGAAGCTTTCTTT.

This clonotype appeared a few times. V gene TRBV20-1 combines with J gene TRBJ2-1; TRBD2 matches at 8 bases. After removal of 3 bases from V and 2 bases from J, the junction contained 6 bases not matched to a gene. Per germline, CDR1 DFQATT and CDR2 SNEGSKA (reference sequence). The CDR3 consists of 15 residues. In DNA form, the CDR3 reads TGCAGTGCTAGGCAACTAGCGGCAACCTACAATGAGCAGTTCTTC. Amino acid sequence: CSARQLAATYNEQFF.

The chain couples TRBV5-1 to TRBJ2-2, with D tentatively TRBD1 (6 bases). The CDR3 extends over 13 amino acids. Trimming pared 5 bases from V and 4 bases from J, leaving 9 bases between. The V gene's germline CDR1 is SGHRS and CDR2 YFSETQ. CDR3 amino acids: CASRTGPTGELFF. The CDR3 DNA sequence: TGCGCCAGCAGGACAGGACCCACCGGGGAGCTGTTTTTT.

The CDR3 region has the DNA TGTGCCAGCAGCCATCCCGGGGTAGCCAAAAACATTCAGTACTTC. Amino acid sequence: CASSHPGVAKNIQYF. The V gene is TRBV11-2, the J gene TRBJ2-4, with D tentatively TRBD2 (5 bases). Trimming took 5 bases from V and 0 from J, leaving 11 bases between them. Looked up from germline, CDR1 is SGHAT and CDR2 is FQNNGV. This CDR3 contains 15 residues.

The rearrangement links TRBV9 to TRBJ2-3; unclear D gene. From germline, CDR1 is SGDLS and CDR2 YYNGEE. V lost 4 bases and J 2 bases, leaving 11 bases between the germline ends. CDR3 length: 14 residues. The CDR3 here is CASSTDTFTDTQYF. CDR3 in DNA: TGTGCCAGCAGCACCGACACCTTCACAGATACGCAGTATTTT.

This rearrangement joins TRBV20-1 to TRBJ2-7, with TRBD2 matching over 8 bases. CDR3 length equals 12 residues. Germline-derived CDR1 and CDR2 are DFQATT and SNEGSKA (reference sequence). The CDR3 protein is CSASGSRDEQYF. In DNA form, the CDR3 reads TGCAGCGCAAGCGGGAGTCGGGACGAGCAGTACTTC.

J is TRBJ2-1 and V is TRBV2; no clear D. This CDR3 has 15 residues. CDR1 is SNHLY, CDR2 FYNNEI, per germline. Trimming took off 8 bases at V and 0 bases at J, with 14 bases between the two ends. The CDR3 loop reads CASGFGRSSYNEQFF. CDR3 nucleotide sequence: TGTGCCAGCGGGTTCGGGCGGAGCTCCTACAATGAGCAGTTCTTC.

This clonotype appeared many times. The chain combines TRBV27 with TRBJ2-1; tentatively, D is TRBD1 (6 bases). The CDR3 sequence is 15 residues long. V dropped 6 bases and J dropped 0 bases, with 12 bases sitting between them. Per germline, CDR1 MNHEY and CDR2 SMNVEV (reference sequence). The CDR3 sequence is CASRPGHLSYNEQFF. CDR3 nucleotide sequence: TGTGCCAGCAGACCGGGACACCTCTCCTACAATGAGCAGTTCTTC.

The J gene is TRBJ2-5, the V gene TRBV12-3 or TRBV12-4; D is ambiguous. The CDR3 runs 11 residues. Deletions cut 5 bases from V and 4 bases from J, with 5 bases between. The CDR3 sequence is CASSVIETQYF. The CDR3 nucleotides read TGTGCCAGCAGTGTAATAGAGACCCAGTACTTC.

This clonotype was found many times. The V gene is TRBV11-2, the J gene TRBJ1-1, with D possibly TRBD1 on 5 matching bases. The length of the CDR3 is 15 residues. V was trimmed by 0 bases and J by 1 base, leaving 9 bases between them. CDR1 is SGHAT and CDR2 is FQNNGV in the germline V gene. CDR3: CASSLERGGNTEAFF. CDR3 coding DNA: TGTGCCAGCAGCTTAGAGCGGGGGGGGAACACTGAAGCTTTCTTT.

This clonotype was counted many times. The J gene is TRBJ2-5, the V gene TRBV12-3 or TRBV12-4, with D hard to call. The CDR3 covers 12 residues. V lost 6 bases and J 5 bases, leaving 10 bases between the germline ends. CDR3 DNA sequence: TGTGCCAGCAGCTTATTGAGGGAGACCCAGTACTTC. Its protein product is CASSLLRETQYF.

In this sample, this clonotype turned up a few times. The CDR3 region is CASSLDRDSKAFF. CDR3 nucleotides: TGTGCCAGCAGCTTAGATCGGGACAGCAAAGCTTTCTTT. V and J are TRBV7-2 and TRBJ1-1, with 7 bases matching TRBD1. CDR3 length equals 13 residues. J gave up 9 bases and V 1 base, and 5 bases lay outside the gene matches. Per germline, CDR1 SGHTA and CDR2 FQGNSA. Full variable domain (outside the CDR3, taken from reference TRBV7-2 and TRBJ1-1): GAGVSQSPSNKVTEKGKDVELRCDPISGHTALYWYRQSLGQGLEFLIYFQGNSAPDKSGLPSDRFSAERTGGSVSTLTIQRTQQEDSAVYLCASSLDRDSKAFFGQGTRLTVV.

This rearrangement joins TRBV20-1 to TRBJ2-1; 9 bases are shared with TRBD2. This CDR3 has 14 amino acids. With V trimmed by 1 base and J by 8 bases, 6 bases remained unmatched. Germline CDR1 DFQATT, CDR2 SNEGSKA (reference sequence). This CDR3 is CSARASGIFYEQFF. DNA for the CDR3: TGCAGTGCTAGAGCTAGCGGGATTTTCTATGAGCAGTTCTTC.

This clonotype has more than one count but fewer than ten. CDR3 loop: CASSFYRGGTDTQYF. As DNA, the CDR3 is TGTGCCAGCAGCTTCTACAGGGGCGGCACAGATACGCAGTATTTT. The chain combines TRBV11-2 with TRBJ2-3; 7 bases map to TRBD1. V lost 3 bases and J lost 1; bases outside the gene matches: 4. This CDR3 comprises 15 residues. From germline, CDR1 is SGHAT and CDR2 FQNNGV.